The clone carrying this T cell receptor beta chain was seen a few times. What it recognizes is unknown. This CDR3 is built from 14 residues. Unmatched junction bases numbered 4, after V lost 1 base and J lost 5 bases. Germline-derived CDR1 and CDR2 are SNHLY and FYNNEI. Expressed TCRB transcripts were sequenced because the isolated RNA had all been reverse transcribed beforehand. Generated by immunoSEQ multiplex PCR, the TCRdb table keeps only in-frame clones and is missing some. The table shows 120,000 to 150,000 clones, with 10% occurring only once. This record comes from a study of beta chain features in type 1 diabetes. In the study overall: Analysis included 107,917,701 sorted cells drawn from all samples.

Notes on the study in general: Moderate but significant shortening of TCRB CDR3s was recorded in all four CD4+ subsets from Type 1 diabetes patients. Insertions at VDJ junctions were less frequent in type 1 diabetes patients. These patients also deleted more nucleotides at the same junctions.

Sequenced input: naive CD4+ T cells from blood. The chain combines TRBV2 with TRBJ2-5; 7 bases line up with TRBD2. This TCR came from a man aged 18 to 30 in good health. This chain's CDR3 is CASSEVAGVETQYF. Written as DNA, the CDR3 is TGTGCCAGCAGTGAAGTTGCGGGGGTGGAGACCCAGTACTTC.